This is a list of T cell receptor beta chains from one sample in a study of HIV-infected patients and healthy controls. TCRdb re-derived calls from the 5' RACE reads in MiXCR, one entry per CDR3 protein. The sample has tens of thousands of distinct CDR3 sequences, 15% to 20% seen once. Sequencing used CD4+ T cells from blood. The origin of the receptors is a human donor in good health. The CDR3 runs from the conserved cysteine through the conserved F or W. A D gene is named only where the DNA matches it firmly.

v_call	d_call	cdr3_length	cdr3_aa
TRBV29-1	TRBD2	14	CSVDRGSSYNEQFF
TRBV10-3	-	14	CAISEGLSNQPQHF
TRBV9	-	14	CASSPSVGATEAFF
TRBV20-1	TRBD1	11	CSATRGNGYTF
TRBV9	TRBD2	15	CASGGASGSVGELFF
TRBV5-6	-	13	CASSLVRGLQAFF
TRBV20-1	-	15	CSARKGGADTGELFF
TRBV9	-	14	CASSLLPHTGELFF
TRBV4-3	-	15	CASSQEGVGGEKLFF
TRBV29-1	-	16	CSVGPKGAGVRDTQYF
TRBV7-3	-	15	CASSLNTRGSSPLHF
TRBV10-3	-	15	CAISQNLNVDNEQFF
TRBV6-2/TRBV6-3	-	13	CASTSANQETQYF
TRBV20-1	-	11	CSAKSVYGYTF
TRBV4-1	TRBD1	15	CASSQGQGANTEAFF
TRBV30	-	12	CAWAGGNYGYTF
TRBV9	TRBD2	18	CASSVGGRTSGSVREQFF
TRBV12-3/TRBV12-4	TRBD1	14	CASSLKQGRDGYTF
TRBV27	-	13	CASSLDSNSPLHF
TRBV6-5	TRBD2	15	CASKRAGVRTDTQYF
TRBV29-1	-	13	CSVARGRNQPQHF
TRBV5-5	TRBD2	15	CASSFPSGGAGTQYF
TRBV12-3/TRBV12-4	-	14	CASSPRTRGSIQYF
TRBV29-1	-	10	CSVEGYGYTF
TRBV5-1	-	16	CASSLAVASGTDTQYF
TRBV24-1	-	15	CATSDKTLGTDTQYF
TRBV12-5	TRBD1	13	CATNRGETDTQYF
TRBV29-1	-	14	CSVAVGRNTGELFF
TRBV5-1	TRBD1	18	CASSLVNTGASPRETQYF
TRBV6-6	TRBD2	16	CASGTPARGNQETQYF
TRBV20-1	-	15	CSASDLGSVQETQYF